The sequence of this T cell receptor beta chain was determined in a study of early T cells in non-severe SARS-CoV-2 infection. V gave up 1 base and J gave up 2 bases, with 11 bases separating them. Germline loops: CDR1 GTSNPN, CDR2 SVGIG (reference sequence). The CDR3 runs 14 residues. The TCR library protocol was used to attach unique molecular identifiers. These identifiers were attached to individual cDNA molecules. Using its own MiXCR run on the 5' RACE reads, TCRdb lists one record per CDR3 protein. The top ten hold roughly 3.7% of the sample, which has 70,000 or so distinct CDR3 sequences, roughly 4.8% seen once. This clonotype was counted ten times or more.

This sequence was found in an adult who was a healthcare worker with PCR-confirmed SARS-CoV-2 infection or an uninfected control (not recorded which). The donor label of this sample is uncertain. The sequencing used whole blood, collected at baseline. This chain uses TRBV30 with TRBJ1-1; D may be TRBD1 (6 bases). The CDR3 DNA sequence: TGTGCCTGGAGTGGACAGGTCAAAAACACTGAAGCTTTCTTT. Its protein product is CAWSGQVKNTEAFF.